The 23 T cell receptor beta chains reported below all come from one sample, sequenced in a study of PD-L1 blockade in urothelial cancer. Regarding time point: pretreatment peripheral blood. Using immunoSEQ multiplex PCR, the repertoire was profiled, and TCRdb retains in-frame clones only, with some absent. Of approximately 48,000 clones listed, 70% to 80% are singletons. This material consisted of PBMCs, taken around atezolizumab (anti-PD-L1) treatment. The receptors come from a man in his sixties or seventies with urothelial cancer.

The sample holds one count of this clone. This sequence joins TRBV27 and TRBJ1-1; tentatively, D is TRBD1 (5 bases). Trimming removed 5 bases from V and 5 bases from J, with 15 bases in between. Germline CDR1 is MNHEY and CDR2 is SMNVEV (reference sequence). The CDR3 runs 14 residues. In nucleotides, the CDR3 is TGTGCCAGCAGTATAGACACCGGGGGGACTGAAGCTTTCTTT. The encoded protein is CASSIDTGGTEAFF.

The chain employs TRBV2 and TRBJ2-2, with a possible D match to TRBD2 (6 bases). The length of the CDR3 is 15 residues. Germline V CDR1 and CDR2: SNHLY, FYNNEI. Trimming left V 7 bases short and J 6 bases short, with 18 bases between. For the CDR3, the DNA is TGTGCCAGCAAAGAAGGGAGGAGCCCAGCCGGGGAGCTGTTTTTT. Protein product: CASKEGRSPAGELFF.

The gene calls are TRBV10-3 and TRBJ2-7; 9 bases are a match to TRBD1. Per the germline V gene, CDR1 is ENHRY and CDR2 is SYGVKD. This CDR3 comprises 12 residues. Germline trimming cut 2 bases from V and 11 bases from J; bases unmatched to any gene: 4. The CDR3 spells CAISETTGGKYF. CDR3 DNA sequence: TGTGCCATCAGTGAGACGACAGGGGGGAAGTACTTC.

The chain uses TRBV5-1 and TRBJ2-1, with D perhaps TRBD2 (5 bases). Trimming took 1 base from V and 7 from J, leaving 15 bases between them. The CDR3 is made up of 15 amino acids. Per germline, CDR1 SGHRS and CDR2 YFSETQ. In DNA, the CDR3 is TGCGCCAGCAGCTTGTCGGGGTATAGAGGGAATGAGCAGTTCTTC. Translation: CASSLSGYRGNEQFF.

The rearrangement links TRBV29-1 to TRBJ1-1, with D uncertain. CDR1 is SQVTM and CDR2 is ANQGSEA in the germline V gene. This CDR3 is 13 amino acids long. Trimming took 2 bases from V and 4 from J, leaving 11 bases between them. CDR3 in DNA: TGCAGCGTTGAAATTTGGTCCGGCACTGAAGCTTTCTTT. Protein: CSVEIWSGTEAFF.

CDR3 amino acids: CASSFSGFYGYEQYF. The CDR3 DNA follows: TGTGCCAGCAGCTTTAGCGGTTTTTATGGCTACGAGCAGTACTTC. The V gene is TRBV7-9, the J gene TRBJ2-7, with D possibly TRBD2 on 6 matching bases. The germline gives CDR1 SEHNR, CDR2 FQNEAQ (reference sequence). The CDR3 consists of 15 residues. V gave up 3 bases and J gave up 3 bases, with 15 bases separating them. Full variable domain (missing parts from reference TRBV7-9 and TRBJ2-7): DTGVSQNPRHKITKRGQNVTFRCDPISEHNRLYWYRQTLGQGPEFLTYFQNEAQLEKSRLLSDRFSAERPKGSFSTLEIQRTEQGDSAMYLCASSFSGFYGYEQYFGPGTRLTVT.

V is TRBV11-2 and J is TRBJ1-1, with TRBD1 matching over 8 bases. The CDR3 spans 16 residues. V trimming: 4 bases; J trimming: 6 bases; junction bases outside the gene matches: 13. Germline V CDR1 and CDR2: SGHAT, FQNNGV. The CDR3 here is CASSSTYTGGAAEAFF. The CDR3 nucleotides read TGTGCCAGCAGCTCCACCTACACAGGGGGAGCGGCTGAAGCTTTCTTT.

This rearrangement joins TRBV7-2 to TRBJ2-7; D is perhaps TRBD2 (7 bases). V was trimmed by 1 base and J by 0 bases, leaving 13 bases between them. The CDR3 is 16 residues long. In germline, CDR1 is SGHTA, CDR2 FQGNSA. CDR3 protein: CASSLVGGGGSYEQYF. DNA for the CDR3: TGTGCCAGCAGCTTAGTAGGGGGGGGCGGCTCCTACGAGCAGTACTTC. The whole variable domain, remainder taken from reference TRBV7-2 and TRBJ2-7, is GAGVSQSPSNKVTEKGKDVELRCDPISGHTALYWYRQSLGQGLEFLIYFQGNSAPDKSGLPSDRFSAERTGGSVSTLTIQRTQQEDSAVYLCASSLVGGGGSYEQYFGPGTRLTVT.

The J gene is TRBJ1-1, the V gene TRBV30; D remains unclear. The CDR3 is 16 residues long. The V gene lost 0 bases and the J gene lost 0 bases, with 14 bases spanning the gap. Germline V gene sequence: CDR1 GTSNPN, CDR2 SVGIG (reference sequence). CDR3 residues: CAWSVSGKGMNTEAFF. Written as DNA, the CDR3 is TGTGCCTGGAGTGTATCGGGGAAGGGTATGAACACTGAAGCTTTCTTT.

The rearrangement links TRBV6-6 to TRBJ2-3; D may be TRBD2 (5 bases). Trimming shortened V by 0 bases and J by 10 bases, and 14 bases separated the two germline ends. The germline gives CDR1 MNHNY, CDR2 SVGAGI (reference sequence). CDR3 length equals 14 residues. The CDR3 reads CASSYSPGKQAQYF. CDR3 bases: TGTGCCAGCAGTTACTCCCCGGGAAAGCAGGCGCAGTATTTT.

This clone was counted a few times. V is TRBV11-3 and J is TRBJ2-3; 12 bases map to TRBD2. The CDR3 is 18 residues long. CDR1 and CDR2 from the germline V gene are SGHNT and YENEEA. The ends lost 4 bases at V and 0 bases at J; junction bases unmatched: 8. In DNA, the CDR3 is TGTGCCAGCAGCTCCCAGACTAGCGGGGGAACTAGCACAGATACGCAGTATTTT. This gives the protein CASSSQTSGGTSTDTQYF.

This rearrangement joins TRBV7-6 to TRBJ2-7; possibly TRBD1 for D (5 bases). The V end lost 5 bases, the J end lost 1 base, and 12 bases lay between the germline ends. The germline V gene has CDR1 SGHVS and CDR2 FNYEAQ. The CDR3 consists of 14 residues. CDR3 in amino acids: CASSPGHPSYEQYF. The CDR3 region has the DNA TGTGCCAGCAGCCCAGGACACCCATCCTACGAGCAGTACTTC.

In its sample, this clone was seen once. The chain links TRBV18 to TRBJ2-3; a possible D gene is TRBD2 (6 bases). V was shortened by 3 bases and J by 6 bases, with 19 bases between the two germline ends. CDR1 and CDR2 (germline): KGHSH, LQKENI. This CDR3 spans 16 amino acids. The CDR3 reads CASSPPTRSAGDTQYF. The CDR3 nucleotides are TGTGCCAGCTCACCCCCGACTAGGTCGGCAGGGGATACGCAGTATTTT.

The chain has TRBV19 and TRBJ1-4; 12 nucleotides line up with TRBD1. CDR1 and CDR2 from the germline V gene are LNHDA and SQIVND (reference sequence). This CDR3 is built from 16 residues. V was clipped by 5 bases and J by 6 bases; unmatched bases: 7. The CDR3 bases are TGTGCCAGTAGTCCTGGGACAGGGGGCTTTGATGAAAAACTGTTTTTT. Residues: CASSPGTGGFDEKLFF.

This chain joins TRBV11-2 and TRBJ2-3; D possibly corresponds to TRBD2 (5 bases). Germline loops: CDR1 SGHAT, CDR2 FQNNGV. The V gene lost 4 bases and the J gene lost 3 bases, with 8 bases spanning the gap. This CDR3 is built from 13 residues. CDR3: CASSSRRTDTQYF. The CDR3 DNA reads as TGTGCCAGCAGCTCGAGGAGGACAGATACGCAGTATTTT.

This rearrangement joins TRBV11-2 to TRBJ2-5, with 14 nucleotides matching TRBD2. Germline V CDR1 and CDR2: SGHAT, FQNNGV. With V trimmed by 4 bases and J by 5 bases, 6 bases remained unmatched. There are 16 residues in the CDR3. CDR3 in amino acids: CASSYRTSGRRETQYF. The DNA for the CDR3 is TGTGCCAGCAGCTACAGGACTAGCGGGAGGAGGGAGACCCAGTACTTC.

In this sample, this clone turned up a few times. The V gene is TRBV15, the J gene TRBJ2-6, with D uncertain. CDR1 LNHNV and CDR2 YYDKDF come from the germline V gene (reference sequence). V lost 0 bases to trimming and J lost 3 bases, with 9 bases between them. The CDR3 length is 16 residues. CDR3 loop: CATSRDLVVGANVLTF. In DNA form, the CDR3 reads TGTGCCACCAGCAGAGATCTGGTAGTTGGGGCCAACGTCCTGACTTTC.

V and J are TRBV2 and TRBJ2-4; a possible D gene is TRBD1 (5 bases). Trimming removed 3 bases at V and 0 bases at J, with 9 bases between. The CDR3 has 15 residues. Germline CDR1 reads SNHLY; CDR2 reads FYNNEI. Here the CDR3 DNA reads TGTGCCAGCAGTGAGAGACAGTTAGCCAAAAACATTCAGTACTTC. It is translated as CASSERQLAKNIQYF.

The sample holds one count of this clone. The chain is built from TRBV7-8 and TRBJ2-7; the D gene is possibly TRBD2 (5 bases). V was clipped by 5 bases and J by 2 bases, with 16 bases between them. There are 15 residues in the CDR3. CDR1 SGHVS and CDR2 FQNEAQ come from the germline V gene. This chain's CDR3 is CASSPWADGTYEQYF. CDR3 in DNA: TGTGCCAGCAGCCCCTGGGCGGACGGGACCTACGAGCAGTACTTC.

The J gene is TRBJ1-1, the V gene TRBV18, with TRBD1 matching 10 bases. CDR1 and CDR2 (germline): KGHSH, LQKENI. V was clipped by 1 base and J by 2 bases; unmatched bases: 4. CDR3 size: 16 residues. CDR3 loop: CASSPRDRGFNTEAFF. The CDR3 DNA sequence: TGTGCCAGCTCACCACGGGACAGGGGTTTCAACACTGAAGCTTTCTTT.

This CDR3 reads CASSKVSGRAGEQYF. The CDR3 DNA reads as TGTGCCAGCAGCAAAGTGAGCGGGAGGGCCGGGGAGCAGTACTTC. The rearrangement uses TRBV21-1 and TRBJ2-7; the D call of TRBD2 is as the table states it, not checked on the DNA. TRBV21-1 is a pseudogene locus. This CDR3 spans 15 amino acids.

The V gene is TRBV29-1, the J gene TRBJ1-2; perhaps TRBD1 as D (6 bases). The V and J ends lost 6 bases and 3 bases respectively, with 20 bases between them. There are 15 residues in the CDR3. Germline values: CDR1 SQVTM, CDR2 ANQGSEA. CDR3 DNA: TGCAGCGTCGATATTACAGGGCGGAGTCACTATGGCTACACCTTC. This encodes CSVDITGRSHYGYTF.

The table lists this clone with a count of one. This rearrangement joins TRBV11-3 to TRBJ2-2; a weak D match, TRBD2 (6 bases). CDR1 is SGHNT and CDR2 is YENEEA in the germline V gene. The CDR3 spans 15 residues. Trimming shortened V by 4 bases and J by 0 bases, and 9 bases separated the two germline ends. The CDR3, as DNA: TGTGCCAGCAGCTCGAGACTAGCGAACACCGGGGAGCTGTTTTTT. Translated: CASSSRLANTGELFF.